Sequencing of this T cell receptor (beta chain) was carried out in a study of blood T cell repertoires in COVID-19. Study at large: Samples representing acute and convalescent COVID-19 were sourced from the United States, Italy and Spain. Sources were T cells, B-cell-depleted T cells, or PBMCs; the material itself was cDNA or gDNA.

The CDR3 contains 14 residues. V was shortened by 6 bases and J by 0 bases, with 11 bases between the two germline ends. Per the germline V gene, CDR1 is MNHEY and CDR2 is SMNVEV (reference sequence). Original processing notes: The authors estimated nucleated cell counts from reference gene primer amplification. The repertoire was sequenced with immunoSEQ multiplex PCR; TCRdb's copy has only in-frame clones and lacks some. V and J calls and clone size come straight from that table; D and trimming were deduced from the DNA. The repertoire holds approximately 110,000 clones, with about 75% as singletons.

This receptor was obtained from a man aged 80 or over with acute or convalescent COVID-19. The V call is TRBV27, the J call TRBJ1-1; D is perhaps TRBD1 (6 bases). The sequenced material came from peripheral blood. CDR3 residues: CASSHRGMNTEAFF. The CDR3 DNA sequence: TGTGCCAGCAGCCATAGGGGGATGAACACTGAAGCTTTCTTT.